This T cell receptor (beta chain) derives from a study of early T cells in non-severe SARS-CoV-2 infection. Overall study: Sequenced material consisted of bulk RNA (from unsorted whole blood), and chains were unpaired.

Study-wide results and limits: Using VDJdb, the matching emphasized anti-spike CD8 responses while missing private and CD4 specificities.

Turning to this clonotype: Its antigen is not known. One end of the junction does not line up with germline, which may come from a read error.

Germline V CDR1 and CDR2: SSHAT, FNYEAQ (reference sequence). The CDR3 is made up of 18 amino acids. Researchers tagged individual cDNA molecules with unique molecular identifiers. TCRdb re-called the 5' RACE reads through MiXCR, storing one row per CDR3 protein. Of 40,000 to 60,000 distinct CDR3 sequences detected, around 6.9% appear once; the ten largest clones hold about 2.8%. This material consisted of whole blood, taken at baseline. The TCR sequence derives from an adult who was a healthcare worker with PCR-confirmed SARS-CoV-2 infection or an uninfected control (not recorded which). This chain joins TRBV7-7 and TRBJ1-1; D perhaps matches TRBD1 (6 bases). The CDR3 nucleotides read TGTGCTAGCAGCTTAGCGCGGTGGTCGTCAGGGGCGCACACTGAAGCTTTCTTT. It specifies CASSLARWSSGAHTEAFF.